This T cell receptor beta chain was captured in a study of blood T cell repertoires in COVID-19 (dated by TCRdb to 2018 to 2021). With regard to the full study: The collaborator samples originated in the United States, Italy and Spain and spanned the acute and convalescent phases of COVID-19. The material from the prospective study consisted of cDNA or gDNA derived from T cells, B-cell-depleted T cells, or PBMCs. Subjects who had been exposed to COVID-19, were actively infected with it, or had recovered from it provided the deeply sampled blood TCRbeta repertoires that made up the dataset. The repertoires were made available in a free public database intended to serve as a resource for research on the immune response to SARS-CoV-2. The samples were drawn from two sources: the first 160 participants of the ongoing ImmuneRACE study, and 1,000 to 1,500 subjects contributed by 6 global collaborators. The sample metadata nearly always contained a de-identified subject ID, COVID-19 status, age in years and sex. Where HLA class I and class II types were available, the types were taken from metadata supplied by the sample provider, not from assay-based typing.

A note on this clone: Its antigen has not been determined. Base qualities are not provided; no much larger clone lies one nucleotide away.

For this chain, trimming is 0 bases at the V end and 3 bases at the J end, and the number of junction bases without a gene match is 6. The CDR3 sequence holds 17 residues, the cysteine and phenylalanine included. The DNA shown is the 51-base CDR3, in frame from base 1. From the germline V gene, CDR1 is LGHNA and CDR2 is YSLEER. TCRbeta CDR3 regions were amplified from genomic DNA by means of the immunoSEQ Assay, a bias-controlled multiplex PCR. Regarding the original processing steps: The number of nucleated cells in each sample was estimated by amplification of reference gene primers within the assay. To quantify the absolute abundance of each unique TCRbeta CDR3 rearrangement, sequence reads were collapsed and filtered. For each sample, productive Simpson clonality was calculated as the square root of Simpson's diversity index across productive rearrangements. TCRdb limited this immuneACCESS table to in-frame rearrangements with V and J called. A share of clones is missing; checked studies link under half to unresolved V genes, and the rest is unexplained. V, J and clone size derive from that table, while D and trimming were established from the DNA sequence. This sample comprises around 110,000 clones, around nine tenths of them detected only once. Approximately 1.3% of the sample is in the top ten clones.

Here is what the overall study found, with its caveats: The amount of clinical and demographic metadata varied by source and participant and was provided uncurated.

Collaborating institutions collected whole blood in K2EDTA tubes following their own protocols. For TCRbeta analysis, collaborators shipped samples in one of three forms: frozen whole blood, isolated PBMCs, or DNA extracted from either of those sample types. The chain is made from TRBV4-3 and TRBJ2-1, and 9 junctional nucleotides match TRBD2. What was sequenced was peripheral blood. This receptor was obtained from a woman aged 30 to 39 with acute or convalescent COVID-19. DNA sequence: TGCGCCAGCAGCCAAGAGAGACTAGCGGCGGTCTACAATGAGCAGTTCTTC. Its protein is CASSQERLAAVYNEQFF.